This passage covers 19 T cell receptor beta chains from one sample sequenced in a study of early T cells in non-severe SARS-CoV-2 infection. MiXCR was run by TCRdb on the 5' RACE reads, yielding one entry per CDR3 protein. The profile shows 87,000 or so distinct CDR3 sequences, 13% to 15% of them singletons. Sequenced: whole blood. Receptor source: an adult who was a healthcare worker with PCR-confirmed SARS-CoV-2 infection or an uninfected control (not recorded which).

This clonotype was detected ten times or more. The CDR3: CASSYSFRDLGSSYNEQFF. CDR3 bases: TGTGCCAGCAGTTACTCGTTCCGTGATCTTGGCAGCTCCTACAATGAGCAGTTCTTC. The rearrangement links TRBV6-2 or TRBV6-3 to TRBJ2-1; D is unresolved. The length of the CDR3 is 19 residues. Trimming took 0 bases from V and 0 from J, leaving 18 bases between them. In germline, CDR1 is MNHEY, CDR2 SVGEGT.

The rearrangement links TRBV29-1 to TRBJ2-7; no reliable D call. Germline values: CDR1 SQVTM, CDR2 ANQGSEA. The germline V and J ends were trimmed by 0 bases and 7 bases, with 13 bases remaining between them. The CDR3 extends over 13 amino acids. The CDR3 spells CSVEDPDRAEQYF. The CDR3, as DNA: TGCAGCGTTGAAGATCCCGACCGGGCTGAGCAGTACTTC.

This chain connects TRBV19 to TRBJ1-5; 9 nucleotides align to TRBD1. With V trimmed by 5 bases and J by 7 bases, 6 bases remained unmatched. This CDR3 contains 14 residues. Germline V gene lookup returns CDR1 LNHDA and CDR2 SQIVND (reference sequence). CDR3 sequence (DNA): TGTGCCAGTAGTCCTACAGGGGGCGCCCAGCCCCAGCATTTT. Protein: CASSPTGGAQPQHF.

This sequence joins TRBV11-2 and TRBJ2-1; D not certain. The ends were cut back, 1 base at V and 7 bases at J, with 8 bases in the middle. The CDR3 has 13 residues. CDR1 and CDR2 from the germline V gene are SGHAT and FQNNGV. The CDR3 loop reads CASSLGSRNEQFF. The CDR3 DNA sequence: TGTGCCAGCAGCTTAGGTAGTAGGAATGAGCAGTTCTTC. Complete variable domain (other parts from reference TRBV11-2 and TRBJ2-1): EAGVAQSPRYKIIEKRQSVAFWCNPISGHATLYWYQQILGQGPKLLIQFQNNGVVDDSQLPKDRFSAERLKGVDSTLKIQPAKLEDSAVYLCASSLGSRNEQFFGPGTRLTVL.

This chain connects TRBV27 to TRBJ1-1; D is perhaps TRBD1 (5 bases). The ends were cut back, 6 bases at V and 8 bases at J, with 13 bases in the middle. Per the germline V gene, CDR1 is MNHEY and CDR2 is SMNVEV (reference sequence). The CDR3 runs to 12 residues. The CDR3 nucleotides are TGTGCCAGCAGCCCCGGGGCGGGAGAAGCTTTCTTT. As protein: CASSPGAGEAFF.

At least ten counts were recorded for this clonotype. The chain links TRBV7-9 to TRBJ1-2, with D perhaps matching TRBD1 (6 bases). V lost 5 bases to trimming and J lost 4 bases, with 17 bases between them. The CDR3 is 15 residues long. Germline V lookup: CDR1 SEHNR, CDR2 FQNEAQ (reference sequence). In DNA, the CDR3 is TGTGCCAGCAGCCCCACTCTAGGGGGAAGCTATGGCTACACCTTC. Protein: CASSPTLGGSYGYTF.

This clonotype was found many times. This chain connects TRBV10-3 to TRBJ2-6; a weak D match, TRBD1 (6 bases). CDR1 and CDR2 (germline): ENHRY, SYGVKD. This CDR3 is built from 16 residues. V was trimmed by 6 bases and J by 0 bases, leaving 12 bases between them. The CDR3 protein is CAISRGQSSGANVLTF. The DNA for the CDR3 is TGTGCCATCAGCCGAGGACAGTCCTCTGGGGCCAACGTCCTGACTTTC.

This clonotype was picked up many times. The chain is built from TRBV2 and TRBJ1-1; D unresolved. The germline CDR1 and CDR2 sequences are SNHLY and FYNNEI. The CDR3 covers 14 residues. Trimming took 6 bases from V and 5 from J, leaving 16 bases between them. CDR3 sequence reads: CASRRRQPGTEAFF. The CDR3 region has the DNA TGTGCCAGCAGACGACGGCAACCGGGAACTGAAGCTTTCTTT. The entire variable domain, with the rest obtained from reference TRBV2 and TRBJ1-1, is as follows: EPEVTQTPSHQVTQMGQEVILRCVPISNHLYFYWYRQILGQKVEFLVSFYNNEISEKSEIFDDQFSVERPDGSNFTLKIRSTKLEDSAMYFCASRRRQPGTEAFFGQGTRLTVV.

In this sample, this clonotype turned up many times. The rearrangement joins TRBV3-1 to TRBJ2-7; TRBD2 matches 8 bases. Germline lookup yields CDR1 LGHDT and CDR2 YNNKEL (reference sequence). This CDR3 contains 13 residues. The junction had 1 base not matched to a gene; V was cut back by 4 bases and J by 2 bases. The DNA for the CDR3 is TGTGCCAGCAGCCTGGGACTAGCCTACGAGCAGTACTTC. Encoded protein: CASSLGLAYEQYF.

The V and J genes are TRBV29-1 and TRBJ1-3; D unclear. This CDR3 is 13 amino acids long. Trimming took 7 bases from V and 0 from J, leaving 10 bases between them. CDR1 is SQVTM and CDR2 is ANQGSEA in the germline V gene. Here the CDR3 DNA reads TGCAGCGCTTTGGACGGCTCTGGAAACACCATATATTTT. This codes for CSALDGSGNTIYF.

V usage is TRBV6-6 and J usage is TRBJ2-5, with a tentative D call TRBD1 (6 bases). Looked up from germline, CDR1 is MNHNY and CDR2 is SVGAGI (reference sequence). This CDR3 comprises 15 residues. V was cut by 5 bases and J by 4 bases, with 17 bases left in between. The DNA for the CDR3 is TGTGCCAGCAGTCAATTTTACAGGGTTTTAGAGACCCAGTACTTC. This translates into CASSQFYRVLETQYF.

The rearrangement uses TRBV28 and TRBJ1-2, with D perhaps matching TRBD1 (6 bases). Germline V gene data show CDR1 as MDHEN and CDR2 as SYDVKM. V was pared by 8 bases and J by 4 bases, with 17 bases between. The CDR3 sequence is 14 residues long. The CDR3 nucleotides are TGTGCCAGCGCTGATGCGGGGGGCGCCTATGGCTACACCTTC. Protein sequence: CASADAGGAYGYTF.

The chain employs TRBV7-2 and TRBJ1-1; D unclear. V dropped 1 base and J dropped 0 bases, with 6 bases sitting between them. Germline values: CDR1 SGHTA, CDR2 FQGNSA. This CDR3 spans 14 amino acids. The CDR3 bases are TGTGCCAGCAGCTTAGGCCTGTTGAACACTGAAGCTTTCTTT. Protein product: CASSLGLLNTEAFF. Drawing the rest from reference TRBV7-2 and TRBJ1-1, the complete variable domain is GAGVSQSPSNKVTEKGKDVELRCDPISGHTALYWYRQSLGQGLEFLIYFQGNSAPDKSGLPSDRFSAERTGGSVSTLTIQRTQQEDSAVYLCASSLGLLNTEAFFGQGTRLTVV.

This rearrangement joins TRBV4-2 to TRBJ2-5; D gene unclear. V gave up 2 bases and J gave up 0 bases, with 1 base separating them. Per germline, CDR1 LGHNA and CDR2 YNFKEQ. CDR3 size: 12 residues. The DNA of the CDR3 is TGTGCCAGCAGCCAAAACCAAGAGACCCAGTACTTC. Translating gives CASSQNQETQYF.

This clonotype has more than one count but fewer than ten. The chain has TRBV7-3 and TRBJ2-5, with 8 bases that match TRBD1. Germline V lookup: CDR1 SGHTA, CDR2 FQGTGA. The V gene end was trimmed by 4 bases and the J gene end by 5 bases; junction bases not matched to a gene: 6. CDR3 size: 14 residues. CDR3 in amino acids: CASSSSGGGETQYF. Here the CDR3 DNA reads TGTGCCAGCAGCTCCTCAGGGGGCGGGGAGACCCAGTACTTC. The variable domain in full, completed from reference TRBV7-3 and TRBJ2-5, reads GAGVSQTPSNKVTEKGKYVELRCDPISGHTALYWYRQSLGQGPEFLIYFQGTGAADDSGLPNDRFFAVRPEGSVSTLKIQRTERGDSAVYLCASSSSGGGETQYFGPGTRLLVL.

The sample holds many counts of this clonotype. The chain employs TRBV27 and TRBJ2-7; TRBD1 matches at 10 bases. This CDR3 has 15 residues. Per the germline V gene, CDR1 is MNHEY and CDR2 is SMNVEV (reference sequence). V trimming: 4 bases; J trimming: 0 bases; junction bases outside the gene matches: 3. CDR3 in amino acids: CASSWTGGNSYEQYF. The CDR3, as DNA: TGTGCCAGCAGTTGGACAGGGGGTAACTCCTACGAGCAGTACTTC.

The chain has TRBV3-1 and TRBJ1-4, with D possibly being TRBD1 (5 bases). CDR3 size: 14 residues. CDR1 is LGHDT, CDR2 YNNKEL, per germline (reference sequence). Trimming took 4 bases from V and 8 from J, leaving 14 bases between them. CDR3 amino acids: CASSRDLEGEKLFF. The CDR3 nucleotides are TGTGCCAGCAGCCGGGACTTAGAAGGAGAAAAACTGTTTTTT.

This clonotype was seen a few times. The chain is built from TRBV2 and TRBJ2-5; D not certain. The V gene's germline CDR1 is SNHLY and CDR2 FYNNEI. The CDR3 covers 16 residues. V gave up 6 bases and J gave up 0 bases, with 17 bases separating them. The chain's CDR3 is CASSPHPGRNQETQYF. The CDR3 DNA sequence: TGTGCCAGCAGCCCTCACCCCGGGCGGAACCAAGAGACCCAGTACTTC.

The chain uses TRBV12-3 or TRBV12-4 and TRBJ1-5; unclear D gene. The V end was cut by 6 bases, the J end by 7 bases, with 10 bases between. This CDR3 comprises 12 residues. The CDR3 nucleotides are TGTGCCAGCAGGCAGAACACGCAGCCCCAGCATTTT. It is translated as CASRQNTQPQHF.